This note documents a single T cell receptor beta chain sequence. The sample originates from a study of blood T cell repertoires in COVID-19. Study-wide context: Acute-phase and convalescent COVID-19 samples originated in the United States, Italy and Spain. Sources were T cells, B-cell-depleted T cells, or PBMCs; the material itself was cDNA or gDNA.

The authors' processing: Researchers report that nucleated cell counts were estimated from reference gene primer amplification. Data came from immunoSEQ multiplex PCR; TCRdb stores just in-frame clones and leaves some out. V and J calls and clone size are as listed in that table; D and trimming were resolved from the DNA. The sample lists 70,000 to 95,000 clones; more than 70% were seen once. The ends lost 1 base at V and 5 bases at J; junction bases unmatched: 4. Germline V gives CDR1 SEHNR, CDR2 FQNEAQ (reference sequence). The CDR3 has 14 residues. The V gene is TRBV7-9, the J gene TRBJ2-7; 8 bases are a match to TRBD1. This TCR derives from a woman at least 80 years old with active COVID-19. Sequenced sample: peripheral blood. The CDR3 DNA is TGTGCCAGCAGCTTAGACAGGGGGTATAACGAGCAGTACTTC. Protein product: CASSLDRGYNEQYF.